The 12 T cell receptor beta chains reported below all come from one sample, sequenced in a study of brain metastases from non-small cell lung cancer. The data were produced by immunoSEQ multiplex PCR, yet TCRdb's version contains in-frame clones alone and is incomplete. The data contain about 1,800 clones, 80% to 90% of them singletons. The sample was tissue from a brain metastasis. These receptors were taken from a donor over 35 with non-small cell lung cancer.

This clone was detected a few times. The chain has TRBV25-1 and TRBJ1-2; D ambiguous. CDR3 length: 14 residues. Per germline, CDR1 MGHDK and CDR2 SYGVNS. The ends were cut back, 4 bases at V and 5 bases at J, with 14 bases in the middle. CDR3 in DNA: TGTGCCAGCAGTGTGGACGACCTCGGGTATGGCTACACCTTC. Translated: CASSVDDLGYGYTF.

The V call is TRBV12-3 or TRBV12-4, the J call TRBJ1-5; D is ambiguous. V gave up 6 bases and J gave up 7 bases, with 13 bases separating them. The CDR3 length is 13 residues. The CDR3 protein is CASSLSVDQPQHF. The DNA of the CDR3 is TGTGCCAGCAGCCTCAGTGTAGACCAGCCCCAGCATTTT.

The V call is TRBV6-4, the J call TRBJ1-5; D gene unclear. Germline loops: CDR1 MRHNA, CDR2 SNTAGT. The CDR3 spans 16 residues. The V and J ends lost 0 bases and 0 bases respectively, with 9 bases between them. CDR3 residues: CASSDSKLYSNQPQHF. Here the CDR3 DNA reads TGTGCCAGCAGTGACTCGAAACTTTATAGCAATCAGCCCCAGCATTTT.

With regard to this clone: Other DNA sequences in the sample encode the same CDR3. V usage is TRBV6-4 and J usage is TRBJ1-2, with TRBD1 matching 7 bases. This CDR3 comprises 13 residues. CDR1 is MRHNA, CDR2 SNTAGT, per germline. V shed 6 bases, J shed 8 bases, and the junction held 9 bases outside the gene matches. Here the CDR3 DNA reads TGTGCCAGCAGCGGGACAGCCGAAGGAGGCTACACCTTC. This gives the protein CASSGTAEGGYTF.

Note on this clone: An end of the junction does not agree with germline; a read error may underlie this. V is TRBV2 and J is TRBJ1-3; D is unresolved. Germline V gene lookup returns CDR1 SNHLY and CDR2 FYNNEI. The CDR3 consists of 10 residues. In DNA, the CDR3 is TGTGCCAGCAATGAAAACACCATATATTTT. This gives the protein CASNENTIYF.

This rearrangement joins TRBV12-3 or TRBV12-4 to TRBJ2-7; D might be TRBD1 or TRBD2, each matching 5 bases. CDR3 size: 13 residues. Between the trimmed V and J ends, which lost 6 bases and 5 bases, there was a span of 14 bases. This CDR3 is CASRSAGTHEQYF. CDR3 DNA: TGTGCCAGCAGGTCCGCAGGGACGCACGAGCAGTACTTC.

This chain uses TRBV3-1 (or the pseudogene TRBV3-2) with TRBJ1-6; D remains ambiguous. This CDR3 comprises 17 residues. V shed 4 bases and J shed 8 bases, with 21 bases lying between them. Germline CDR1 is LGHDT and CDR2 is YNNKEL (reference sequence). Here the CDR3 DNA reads TGTGCCAGCAGCCCGCAAGGAAGAAACGGGCTCTATTCACCCCTCCACTTT. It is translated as CASSPQGRNGLYSPLHF.

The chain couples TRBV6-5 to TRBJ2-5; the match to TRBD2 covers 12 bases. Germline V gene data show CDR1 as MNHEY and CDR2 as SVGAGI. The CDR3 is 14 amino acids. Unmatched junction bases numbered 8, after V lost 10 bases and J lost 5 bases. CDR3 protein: CATSWTSGVETQYF. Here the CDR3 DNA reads TGTGCCACCTCATGGACTAGCGGGGTGGAGACCCAGTACTTC.

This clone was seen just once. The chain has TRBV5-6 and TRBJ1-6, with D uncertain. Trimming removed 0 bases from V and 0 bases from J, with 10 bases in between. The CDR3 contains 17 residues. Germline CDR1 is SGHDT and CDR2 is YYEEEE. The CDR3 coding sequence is TGTGCCAGCAGCTTGGACGCGGGGAGCTCCTATAATTCACCCCTCCACTTT. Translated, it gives CASSLDAGSSYNSPLHF.

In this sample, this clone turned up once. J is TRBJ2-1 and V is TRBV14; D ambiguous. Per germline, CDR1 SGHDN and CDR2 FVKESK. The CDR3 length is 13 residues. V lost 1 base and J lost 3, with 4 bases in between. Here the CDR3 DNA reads TGTGCCAGCAGCCAAGGACACTACAATGAGCAGTTCTTC. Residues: CASSQGHYNEQFF.

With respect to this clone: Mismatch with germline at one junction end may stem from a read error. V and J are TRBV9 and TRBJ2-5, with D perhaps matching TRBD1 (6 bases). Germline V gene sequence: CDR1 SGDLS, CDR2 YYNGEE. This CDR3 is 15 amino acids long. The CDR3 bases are TGTACCAGCAGCTGGCAGGGGACGATCCAACAGACCCAGTACTTC. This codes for CTSSWQGTIQQTQYF.

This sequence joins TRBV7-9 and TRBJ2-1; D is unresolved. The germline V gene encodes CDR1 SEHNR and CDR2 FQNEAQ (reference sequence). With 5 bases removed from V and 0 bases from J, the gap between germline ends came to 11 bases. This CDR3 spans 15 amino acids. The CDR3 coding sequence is TGTGCCAGCAGCGAAGGTGTAGTCTCCTACAATGAGCAGTTCTTC. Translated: CASSEGVVSYNEQFF.